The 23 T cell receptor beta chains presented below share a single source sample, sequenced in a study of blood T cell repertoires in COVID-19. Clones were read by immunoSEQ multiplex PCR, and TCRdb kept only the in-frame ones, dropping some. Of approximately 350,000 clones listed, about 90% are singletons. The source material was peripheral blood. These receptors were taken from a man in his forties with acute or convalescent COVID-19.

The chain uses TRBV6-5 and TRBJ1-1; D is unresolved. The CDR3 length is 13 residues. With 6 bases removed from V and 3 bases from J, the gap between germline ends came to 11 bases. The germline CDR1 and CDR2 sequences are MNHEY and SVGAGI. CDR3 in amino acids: CASSQSEDTEAFF. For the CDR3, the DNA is TGTGCCAGCAGCCAAAGTGAGGACACTGAAGCTTTCTTT.

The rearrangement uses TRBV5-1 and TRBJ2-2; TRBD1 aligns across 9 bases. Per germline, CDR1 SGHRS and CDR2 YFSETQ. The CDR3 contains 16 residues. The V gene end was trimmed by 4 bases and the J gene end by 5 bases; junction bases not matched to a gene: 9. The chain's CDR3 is CASSQTGTGKTGELFF. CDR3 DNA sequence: TGCGCCAGCAGCCAAACCGGGACAGGGAAAACCGGGGAGCTGTTTTTT.

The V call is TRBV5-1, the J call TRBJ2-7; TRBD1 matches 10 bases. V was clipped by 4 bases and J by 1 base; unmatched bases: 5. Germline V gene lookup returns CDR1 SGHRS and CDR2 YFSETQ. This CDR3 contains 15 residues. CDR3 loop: CASSMGQGLSYEQYF. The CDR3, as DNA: TGCGCCAGCAGCATGGGACAGGGGTTATCCTACGAGCAGTACTTC.

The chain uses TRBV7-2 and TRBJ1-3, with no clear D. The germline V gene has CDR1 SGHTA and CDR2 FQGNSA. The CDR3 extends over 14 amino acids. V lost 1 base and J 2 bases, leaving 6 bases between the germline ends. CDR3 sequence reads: CASSLDGAGNTIYF. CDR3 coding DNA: TGTGCCAGCAGCTTAGACGGGGCTGGAAACACCATATATTTT.

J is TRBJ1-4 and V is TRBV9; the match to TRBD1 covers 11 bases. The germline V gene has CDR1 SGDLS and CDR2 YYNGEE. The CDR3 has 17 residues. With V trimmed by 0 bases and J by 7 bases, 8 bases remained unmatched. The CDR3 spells CASSVEGQGAVSEKLFF. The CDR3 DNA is TGTGCCAGCAGCGTAGAAGGACAGGGGGCCGTTAGTGAAAAACTGTTTTTT.

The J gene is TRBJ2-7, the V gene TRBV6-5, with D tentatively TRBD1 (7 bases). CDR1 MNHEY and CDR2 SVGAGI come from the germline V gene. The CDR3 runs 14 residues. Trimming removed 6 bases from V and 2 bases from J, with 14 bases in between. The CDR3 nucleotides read TGTGCCAGCAGACCGCGGGACAGTACCTACGAGCAGTACTTC. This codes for CASRPRDSTYEQYF.

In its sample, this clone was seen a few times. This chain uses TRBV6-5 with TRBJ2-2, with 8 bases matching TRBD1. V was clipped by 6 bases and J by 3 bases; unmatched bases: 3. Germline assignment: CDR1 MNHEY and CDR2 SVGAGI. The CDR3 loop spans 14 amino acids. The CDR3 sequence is CASRSTGDTGELFF. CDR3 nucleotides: TGTGCCAGCAGATCGACAGGGGACACCGGGGAGCTGTTTTTT.

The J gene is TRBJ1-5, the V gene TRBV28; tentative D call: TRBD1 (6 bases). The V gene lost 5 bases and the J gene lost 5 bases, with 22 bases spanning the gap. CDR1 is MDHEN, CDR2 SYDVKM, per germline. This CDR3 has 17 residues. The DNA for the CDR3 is TGTGCCAGCAGTGCCCTCGCCCCGACAGGTCCCCATCAGCCCCAGCATTTT. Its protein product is CASSALAPTGPHQPQHF.

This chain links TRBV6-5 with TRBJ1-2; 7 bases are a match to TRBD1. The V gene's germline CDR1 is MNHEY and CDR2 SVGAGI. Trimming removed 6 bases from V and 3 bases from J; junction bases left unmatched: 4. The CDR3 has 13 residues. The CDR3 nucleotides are TGTGCCAGCAGGGGAACAGGGGACTATGGCTACACCTTC. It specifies CASRGTGDYGYTF.

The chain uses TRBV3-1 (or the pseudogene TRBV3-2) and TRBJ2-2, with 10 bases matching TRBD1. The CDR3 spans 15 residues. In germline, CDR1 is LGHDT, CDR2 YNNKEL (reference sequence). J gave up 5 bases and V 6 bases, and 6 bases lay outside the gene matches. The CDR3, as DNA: TGTGCCAGCAGAGCTCCGGGACAGGGGACCGGGGAGCTGTTTTTT. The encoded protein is CASRAPGQGTGELFF.

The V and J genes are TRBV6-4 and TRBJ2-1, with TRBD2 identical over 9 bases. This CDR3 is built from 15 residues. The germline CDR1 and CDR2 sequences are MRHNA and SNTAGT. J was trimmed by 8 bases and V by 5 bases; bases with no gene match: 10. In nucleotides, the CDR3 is TGTGCCAGCAGTAAATGGCGGGGGGGCCGGGATGAGCAGTTCTTC. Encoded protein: CASSKWRGGRDEQFF.

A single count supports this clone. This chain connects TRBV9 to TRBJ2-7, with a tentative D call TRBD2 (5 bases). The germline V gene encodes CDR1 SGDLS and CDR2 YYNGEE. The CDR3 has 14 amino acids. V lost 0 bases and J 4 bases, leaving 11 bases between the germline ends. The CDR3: CASSVAAGPYEQYF. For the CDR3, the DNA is TGTGCCAGCAGCGTAGCCGCGGGTCCGTACGAGCAGTACTTC.

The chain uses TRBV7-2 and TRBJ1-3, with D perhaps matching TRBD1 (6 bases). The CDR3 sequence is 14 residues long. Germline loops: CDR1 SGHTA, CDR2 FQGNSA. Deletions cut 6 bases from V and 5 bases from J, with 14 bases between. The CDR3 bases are TGTGCCAGCAGAATGGGGGCTAATAGAAACACCATATATTTT. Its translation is CASRMGANRNTIYF.

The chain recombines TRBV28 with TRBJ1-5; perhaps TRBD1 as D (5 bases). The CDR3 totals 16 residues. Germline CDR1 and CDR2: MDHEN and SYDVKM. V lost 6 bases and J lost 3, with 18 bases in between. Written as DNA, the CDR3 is TGTGCCAGCAGCGCGCCCTCCCAGGGATCCAATCAGCCCCAGCATTTT. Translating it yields CASSAPSQGSNQPQHF. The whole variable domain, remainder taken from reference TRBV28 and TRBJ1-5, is DVKVTQSSRYLVKRTGEKVFLECVQDMDHENMFWYRQDPGLGLRLIYFSYDVKMKEKGDIPEGYSVSREKKERFSLILESASTNQTSMYLCASSAPSQGSNQPQHFGDGTRLSIL.

CDR3 sequence reads: CASKSDSGHTEAFF. In nucleotides, the CDR3 is TGTGCCAGTAAATCGGACAGCGGACACACTGAAGCTTTCTTT. V gene TRBV19 combines with J gene TRBJ1-1; a weak D match, TRBD1 (6 bases). The V end lost 7 bases, the J end lost 3 bases, and 15 bases lay between the germline ends. The CDR3 length is 14 residues. The germline V gene has CDR1 LNHDA and CDR2 SQIVND (reference sequence).

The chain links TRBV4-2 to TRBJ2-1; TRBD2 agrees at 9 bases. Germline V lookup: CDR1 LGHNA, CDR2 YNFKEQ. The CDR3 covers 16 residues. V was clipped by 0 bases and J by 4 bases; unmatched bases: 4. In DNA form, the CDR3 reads TGTGCCAGCAGCCAAGATGGGCTAGCGGGGTACAATGAGCAGTTCTTC. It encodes CASSQDGLAGYNEQFF.

CDR3 residues: CASSLGRSTYEQYF. Written as DNA, the CDR3 is TGTGCCAGCAGTTTGGGGCGTAGCACCTACGAGCAGTACTTC. J is TRBJ2-7 and V is TRBV27, with D possibly TRBD1 on 5 matching bases. The germline V and J ends were trimmed by 3 bases and 2 bases, with 11 bases remaining between them. The CDR3 extends over 14 amino acids. CDR1 MNHEY and CDR2 SMNVEV come from the germline V gene (reference sequence).

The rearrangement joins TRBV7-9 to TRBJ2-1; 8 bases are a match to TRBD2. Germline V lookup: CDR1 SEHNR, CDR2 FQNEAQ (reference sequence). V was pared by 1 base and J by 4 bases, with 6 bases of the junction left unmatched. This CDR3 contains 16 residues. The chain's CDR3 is CASSLESGGGYNEQFF. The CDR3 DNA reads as TGTGCCAGCAGCTTAGAGAGCGGGGGTGGTTACAATGAGCAGTTCTTC.

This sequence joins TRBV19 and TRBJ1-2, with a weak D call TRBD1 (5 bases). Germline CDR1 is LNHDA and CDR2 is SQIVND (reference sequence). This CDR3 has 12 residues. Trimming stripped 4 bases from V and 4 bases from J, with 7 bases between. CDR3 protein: CASSNGGYGYTF. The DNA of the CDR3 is TGTGCCAGTAGTAACGGGGGCTATGGCTACACCTTC.

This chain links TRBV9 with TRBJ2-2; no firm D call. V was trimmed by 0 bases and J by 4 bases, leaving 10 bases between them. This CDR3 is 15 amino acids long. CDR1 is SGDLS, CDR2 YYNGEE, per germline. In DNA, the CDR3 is TGTGCCAGCAGCGTAGGCGTAACCCTCACCGGGGAGCTGTTTTTT. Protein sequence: CASSVGVTLTGELFF.

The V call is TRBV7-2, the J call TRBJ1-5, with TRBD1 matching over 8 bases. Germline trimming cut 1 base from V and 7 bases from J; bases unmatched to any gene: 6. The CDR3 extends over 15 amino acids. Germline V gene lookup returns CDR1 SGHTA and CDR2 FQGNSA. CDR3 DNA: TGTGCCAGCAGCTTAGACGGACAGGGAAGGCAGCCCCAGCATTTT. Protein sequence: CASSLDGQGRQPQHF.

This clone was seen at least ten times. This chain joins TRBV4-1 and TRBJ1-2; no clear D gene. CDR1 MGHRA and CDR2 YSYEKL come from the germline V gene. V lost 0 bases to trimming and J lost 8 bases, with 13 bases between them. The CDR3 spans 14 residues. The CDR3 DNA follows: TGCGCCAGCAGCCAAGAACGGGAAATTAAAGGCTACACCTTC. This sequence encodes CASSQEREIKGYTF.

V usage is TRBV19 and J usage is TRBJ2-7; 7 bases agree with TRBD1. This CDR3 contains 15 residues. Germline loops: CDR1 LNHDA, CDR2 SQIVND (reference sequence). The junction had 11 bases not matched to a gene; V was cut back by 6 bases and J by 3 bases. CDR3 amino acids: CASRVSRQGDYEQYF. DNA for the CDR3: TGTGCCAGTAGAGTCTCTCGACAGGGAGACTACGAGCAGTACTTC.